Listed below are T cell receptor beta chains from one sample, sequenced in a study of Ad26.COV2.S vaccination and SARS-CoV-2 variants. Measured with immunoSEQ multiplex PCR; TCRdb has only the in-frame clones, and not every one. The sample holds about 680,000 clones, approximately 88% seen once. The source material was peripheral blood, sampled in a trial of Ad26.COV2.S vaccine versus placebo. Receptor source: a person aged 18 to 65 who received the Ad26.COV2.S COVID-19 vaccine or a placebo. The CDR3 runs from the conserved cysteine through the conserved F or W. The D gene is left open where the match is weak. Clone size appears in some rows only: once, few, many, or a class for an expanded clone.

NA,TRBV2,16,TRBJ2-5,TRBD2,TGTGCCAGCAGTGAAAACCCTTATGGGGGGGGAGAGACCCAGTACTTC,CASSENPYGGGETQYF
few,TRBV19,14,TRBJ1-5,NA,TGTGCCAGTATGCGTTGGGGTCGCAATCAGCCCCAGCATTTT,CASMRWGRNQPQHF
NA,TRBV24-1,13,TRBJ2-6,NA,TGTGCCACCAGTGCAGCTGGGGCCAACGTCCTGACTTTC,CATSAAGANVLTF
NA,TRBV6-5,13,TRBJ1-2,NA,TGTGCCAGCAGTTACGGGGGTAACTATGGCTACACCTTC,CASSYGGNYGYTF
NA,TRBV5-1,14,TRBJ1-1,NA,TGCGCCAGCAGCTTGGAGGGGCCCGGCACTGAAGCTTTCTTT,CASSLEGPGTEAFF
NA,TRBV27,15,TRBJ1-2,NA,TGTGCCAGCAGTTTCGGGCGGCAAGCTAACTATGGCTACACCTTC,CASSFGRQANYGYTF
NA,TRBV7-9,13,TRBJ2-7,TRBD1,TGTGCCAGCAGGGGGGACAGGGGTCACGAGCAGTACTTC,CASRGDRGHEQYF
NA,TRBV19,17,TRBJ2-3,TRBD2,TGTGCCAGTAGTCCTCAGGGCCTAGCGGGAGGAGCAGATACGCAGTATTTT,CASSPQGLAGGADTQYF
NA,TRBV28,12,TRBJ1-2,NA,TGTGCCAGCAGAAGGGTCCTCCGGGGCTACACCTTC,CASRRVLRGYTF
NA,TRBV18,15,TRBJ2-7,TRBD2,TGTGCCAGCTCACCGAGCGGGGGACACTCCTACGAGCAGTACTTC,CASSPSGGHSYEQYF
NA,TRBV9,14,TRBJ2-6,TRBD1,TGTGCCAGCACCCCAGGGGGCGCGGCCAACGTCCTGACTTTC,CASTPGGAANVLTF
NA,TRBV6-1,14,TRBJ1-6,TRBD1,TGTGCCAGCAGTCCGGGACAGGGTAATTCACCCCTCCACTTT,CASSPGQGNSPLHF
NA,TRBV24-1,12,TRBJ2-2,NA,TGTGCCACCAGCCAAGAGTACGGGGAGCTGTTTTTT,CATSQEYGELFF
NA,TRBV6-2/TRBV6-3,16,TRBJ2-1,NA,TGTGCCAGCAGTTACGAGGGGGGAGGGTCCTACAATGAGCAGTTCTTC,CASSYEGGGSYNEQFF
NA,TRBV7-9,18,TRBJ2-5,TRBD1,TGTGCCAGCAGCTTAGGTTTAGGTGCAGGGGGCGCGTTTGAGACCCAGTACTTC,CASSLGLGAGGAFETQYF
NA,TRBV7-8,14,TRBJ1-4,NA,TGTGCCAGCAGCTTTTCGGGGGGGAATGAAAAACTGTTTTTT,CASSFSGGNEKLFF
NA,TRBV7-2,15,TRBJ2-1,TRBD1,TGTGCCAGCAGCCCGACAGGGATCTCCTACAATGAGCAGTTCTTC,CASSPTGISYNEQFF
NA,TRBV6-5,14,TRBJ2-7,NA,TGTGCCAGCAGTTATTTCCAGGGGCCCTACGAGCAGTACTTC,CASSYFQGPYEQYF
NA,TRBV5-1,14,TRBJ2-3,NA,TGCGCCAGCAGCTTTACCGGGGACACAGATACGCAGTATTTT,CASSFTGDTDTQYF
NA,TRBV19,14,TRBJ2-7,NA,TGTGCCAAAAATTTCAGGGGACCCTCCTACGAGCAGTACTTC,CAKNFRGPSYEQYF
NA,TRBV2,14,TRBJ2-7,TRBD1,TGTGCCAGCAAAGGGACAGGGTACTCCTACGAGCAGTACTTC,CASKGTGYSYEQYF
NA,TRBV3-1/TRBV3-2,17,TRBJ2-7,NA,TGTGCCAGCAGCCAGGACGGGGCCCAGGGAATGGTCTACGAGCAGTACTTC,CASSQDGAQGMVYEQYF
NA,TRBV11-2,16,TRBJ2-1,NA,TGTGCCAGCAGCCTTGTCGGGGGACTCACCTACAATGAGCAGTTCTTC,CASSLVGGLTYNEQFF
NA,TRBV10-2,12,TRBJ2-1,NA,TGCGCCAGCAGTGAGGTAGTCAATGAGCAGTTCTTC,CASSEVVNEQFF
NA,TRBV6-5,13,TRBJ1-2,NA,TGTGCCAGCAGTTACGACAGCAACTATGGCTACACCTTC,CASSYDSNYGYTF
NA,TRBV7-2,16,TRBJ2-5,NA,TGTGCCAGCAGCTTAGTAGGTACAGTGCAGGGAGAGACCCAGTACTTC,CASSLVGTVQGETQYF
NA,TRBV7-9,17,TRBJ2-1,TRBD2,TGTGCCAGCAGCTTAGGGACTAGCGGACGCTCCTACAATGAGCAGTTCTTC,CASSLGTSGRSYNEQFF